The sequence of this T cell receptor (beta chain) was determined in a study of preoperative IRX-2 immunotherapy in early breast cancer. This sample's treatment: preoperative locoregional IRX-2 cytokine immunotherapy. This phase Ib study tested locoregional IRX-2 cytokine immunotherapy given before surgery. Clones were sequenced by immunoSEQ multiplex PCR, and TCRdb holds only the in-frame ones, with some missing. Found here are 39,000 or so clones, approximately 77% of them singletons; the top ten hold about 1.2%. The CDR3 runs 13 residues. Trimming removed 1 base at V and 0 bases at J, with 1 base between. Germline CDR1 reads LGHNT; CDR2 reads FRNRAP.

The rearrangement joins TRBV12-5 to TRBJ1-5; D gene uncertain. Sequences were derived from tumor tissue, sampled after IRX-2 immunotherapy. The TCR sequence derives from a human donor with breast cancer. Here the CDR3 DNA reads TGTGCTAGTGGTTTGGATAGCAATCAGCCCCAGCATTTT. Encoded protein: CASGLDSNQPQHF.